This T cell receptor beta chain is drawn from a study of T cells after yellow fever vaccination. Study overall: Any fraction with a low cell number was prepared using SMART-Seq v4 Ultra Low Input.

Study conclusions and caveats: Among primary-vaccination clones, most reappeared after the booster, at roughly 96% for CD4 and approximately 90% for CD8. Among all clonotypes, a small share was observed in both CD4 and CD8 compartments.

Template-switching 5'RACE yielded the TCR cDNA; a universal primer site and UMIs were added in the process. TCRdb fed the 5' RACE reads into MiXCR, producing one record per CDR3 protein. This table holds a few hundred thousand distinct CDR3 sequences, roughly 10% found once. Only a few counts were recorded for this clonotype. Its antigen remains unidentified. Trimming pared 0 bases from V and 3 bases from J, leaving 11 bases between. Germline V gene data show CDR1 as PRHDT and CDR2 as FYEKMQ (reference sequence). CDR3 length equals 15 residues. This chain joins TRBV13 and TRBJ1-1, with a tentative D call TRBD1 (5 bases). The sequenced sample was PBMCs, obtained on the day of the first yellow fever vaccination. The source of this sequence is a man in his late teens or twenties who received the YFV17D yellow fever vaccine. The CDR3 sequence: CASSLGSGDYTEAFF. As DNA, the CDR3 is TGTGCCAGCAGCTTAGGTTCGGGGGATTACACTGAAGCTTTCTTT.